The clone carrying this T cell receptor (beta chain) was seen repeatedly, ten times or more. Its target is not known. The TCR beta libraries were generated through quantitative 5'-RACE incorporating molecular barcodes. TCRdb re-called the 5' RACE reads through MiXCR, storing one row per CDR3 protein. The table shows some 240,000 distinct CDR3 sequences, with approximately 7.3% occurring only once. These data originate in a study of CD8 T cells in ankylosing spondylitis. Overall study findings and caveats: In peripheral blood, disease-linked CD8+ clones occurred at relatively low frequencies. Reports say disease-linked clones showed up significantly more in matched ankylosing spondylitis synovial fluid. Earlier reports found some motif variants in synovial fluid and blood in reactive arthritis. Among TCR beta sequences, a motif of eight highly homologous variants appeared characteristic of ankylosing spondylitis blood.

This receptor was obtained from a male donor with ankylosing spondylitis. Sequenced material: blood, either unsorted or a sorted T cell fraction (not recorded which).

CDR3 amino acids: CATSDSTGFYGYTF. CDR3 nucleotides: TGTGCCACCAGTGACTCGACAGGATTCTATGGCTACACCTTC. The chain recombines TRBV24-1 with TRBJ1-2, with D tentatively TRBD1 (6 bases). Trimming removed 4 bases at V and 4 bases at J, with 12 bases between. The V gene's germline CDR1 is KGHDR and CDR2 SFDVKD. This CDR3 is built from 14 residues.